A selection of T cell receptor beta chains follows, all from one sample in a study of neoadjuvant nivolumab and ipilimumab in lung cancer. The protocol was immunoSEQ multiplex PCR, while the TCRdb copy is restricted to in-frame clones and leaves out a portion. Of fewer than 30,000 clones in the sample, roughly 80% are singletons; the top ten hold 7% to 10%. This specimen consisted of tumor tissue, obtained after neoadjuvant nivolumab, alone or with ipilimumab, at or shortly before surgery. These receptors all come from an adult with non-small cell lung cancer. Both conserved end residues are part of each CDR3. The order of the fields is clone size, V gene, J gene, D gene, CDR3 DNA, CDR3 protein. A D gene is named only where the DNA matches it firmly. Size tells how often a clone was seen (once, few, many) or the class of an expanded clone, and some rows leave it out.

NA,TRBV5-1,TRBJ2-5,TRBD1,TGCGCCAGCAGCTTGGCCACAGGGGGGTCTCAAGAGACCCAGTACTTC,CASSLATGGSQETQYF
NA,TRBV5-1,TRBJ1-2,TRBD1,TGCGCCAGCAGCGGGTCAGGGCAGGGGGTTTACTATGGCTACACCTTC,CASSGSGQGVYYGYTF
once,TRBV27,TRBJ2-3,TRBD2,TGTGCCAGCAGTTGGGGACTAGTTCGAGGCACAGATACGCAGTATTTT,CASSWGLVRGTDTQYF
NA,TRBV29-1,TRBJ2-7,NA,TGCAGCGTTGTTACTGGCGAGCAGTACTTC,CSVVTGEQYF
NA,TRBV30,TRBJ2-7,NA,TGTGCCTGGAGTGTAGGGCTAGGGGACGAGCAGTACTTC,CAWSVGLGDEQYF
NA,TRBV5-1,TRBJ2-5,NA,TGCGCCAGCAGCAATGAAGGGTGGGTAGAGACCCAGTACTTC,CASSNEGWVETQYF
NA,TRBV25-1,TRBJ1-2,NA,TGTGCCAGCAGTGAAGGAAGGGTAAGGTACTATGGCTACACCTTC,CASSEGRVRYYGYTF
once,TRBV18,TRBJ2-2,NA,TGTGCCAGCTCATCATACAGGGAGAGCGGGGAGCTGTTTTTT,CASSSYRESGELFF
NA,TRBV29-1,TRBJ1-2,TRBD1,TGCAGCGTTAAGCCGCAGGGGGCCGATTATGGCTACACCTTC,CSVKPQGADYGYTF
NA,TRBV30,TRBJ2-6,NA,TGTGCCTGGAGTCAGAGGCCGGCCAACGTCCTGACTTTC,CAWSQRPANVLTF
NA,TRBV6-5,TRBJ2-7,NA,TGTGCCAGCAGTTGGACTGCCTTGGCGTCCTACGAGCAGTACTTC,CASSWTALASYEQYF